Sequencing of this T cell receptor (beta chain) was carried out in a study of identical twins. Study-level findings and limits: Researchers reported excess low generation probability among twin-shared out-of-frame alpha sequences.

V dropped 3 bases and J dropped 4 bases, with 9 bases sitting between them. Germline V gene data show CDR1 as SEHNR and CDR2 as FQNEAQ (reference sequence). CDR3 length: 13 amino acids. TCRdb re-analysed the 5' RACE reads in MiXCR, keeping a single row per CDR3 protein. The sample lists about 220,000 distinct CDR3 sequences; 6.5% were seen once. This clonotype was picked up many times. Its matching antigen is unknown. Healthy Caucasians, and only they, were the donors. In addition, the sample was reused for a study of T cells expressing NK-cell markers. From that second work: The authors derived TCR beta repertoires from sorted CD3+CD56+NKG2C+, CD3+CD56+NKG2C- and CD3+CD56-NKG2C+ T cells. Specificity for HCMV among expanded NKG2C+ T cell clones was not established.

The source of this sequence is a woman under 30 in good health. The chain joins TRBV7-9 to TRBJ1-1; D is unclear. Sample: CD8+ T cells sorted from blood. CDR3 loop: CASSFPGRTEAFF. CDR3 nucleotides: TGTGCCAGCAGCTTCCCCGGACGCACTGAAGCTTTCTTT.